Following are 15 T cell receptor beta chains from one sample sequenced in a study of cytomegalovirus exposure and HLA in healthy donors. The PCR made use of 60 Vbeta and 13 Jbeta primers. Here immunoSEQ multiplex PCR was the method, and the copy in TCRdb shows in-frame clones only, minus some. Of around 220,000 clones in the sample, over 60% were seen once. Sequenced sample: PBMCs. These receptors originate from a man aged 18 to 29 in good health and CMV-seronegative.

In this sample, this clone turned up a few times. The CDR3 here is CASSLADRGNSPLHF. The CDR3 DNA sequence: TGTGCCAGCAGCTTAGCGGACAGGGGAAATTCACCCCTCCACTTT. The rearrangement links TRBV7-3 to TRBJ1-6; TRBD1 agrees at 9 bases. The CDR3 covers 15 residues. Trimming took 2 bases from V and 7 from J; bases not matched to a gene: 3. CDR1 and CDR2 from the germline V gene are SGHTA and FQGTGA.

The chain joins TRBV14 to TRBJ2-1, with TRBD2 identical over 9 bases. Germline V CDR1 and CDR2: SGHDN, FVKESK. CDR3 length: 15 amino acids. J gave up 9 bases and V 4 bases, and 10 bases lay outside the gene matches. CDR3 coding DNA: TGTGCCAGCAGCCTCCTGTTTAGCGGGAGTAGTGAGCAGTTCTTC. Translation gives CASSLLFSGSSEQFF.

J is TRBJ2-2 and V is TRBV9; 8 bases align to TRBD2. There are 16 residues in the CDR3. Germline V gene data show CDR1 as SGDLS and CDR2 as YYNGEE. V trimming: 4 bases; J trimming: 2 bases; junction bases outside the gene matches: 7. The CDR3 region is CASSLIAGQNTGELFF. CDR3 sequence (DNA): TGTGCCAGCAGCTTAATAGCGGGGCAAAACACCGGGGAGCTGTTTTTT.

The genes are TRBV6-5 and TRBJ2-7; D call uncertain. Trimming took 2 bases from V and 0 from J, leaving 8 bases between them. Germline V CDR1 and CDR2: MNHEY, SVGAGI. The CDR3 loop spans 14 amino acids. The CDR3 DNA is TGTGCCAGCAGTTACCTGGCATTCTCCTACGAGCAGTACTTC. It is translated as CASSYLAFSYEQYF.

V usage is TRBV13 and J usage is TRBJ2-2; the match to TRBD2 covers 13 bases. Per germline, CDR1 PRHDT and CDR2 FYEKMQ (reference sequence). V was pared by 3 bases and J by 7 bases, with 2 bases of the junction left unmatched. The CDR3 consists of 15 residues. This CDR3 is CASSLTSGRIGELFF. The CDR3 DNA sequence: TGTGCCAGCAGCTTGACTAGCGGGAGGATCGGGGAGCTGTTTTTT.

The CDR3 protein is CASSPNRGGARGEQYF. The CDR3 DNA sequence: TGTGCCAGCAGTCCCAATCGGGGAGGGGCGAGGGGCGAGCAGTACTTC. The genes are TRBV27 and TRBJ2-7; 7 bases are shared with TRBD2. After removal of 5 bases from V and 6 bases from J, the junction contained 16 bases not matched to a gene. The CDR3 is 16 amino acids. The germline gives CDR1 MNHEY, CDR2 SMNVEV (reference sequence).

The rearrangement uses TRBV5-8 and TRBJ2-3; possibly TRBD1 for D (6 bases). The CDR3 sequence is 15 residues long. V was trimmed by 9 bases and J by 2 bases, leaving 19 bases between them. From germline, CDR1 is SGHTS and CDR2 YDEGEE. The CDR3 DNA reads as TGTGCCATAAGCAGTGGACAGCGCCCCACAGATACGCAGTATTTT. Residues: CAISSGQRPTDTQYF.

The chain carries TRBV27 and TRBJ2-5; a weak D match, TRBD2 (6 bases). Between the trimmed V and J ends, which lost 5 bases and 0 bases, there was a span of 16 bases. CDR3 size: 16 residues. Per the germline V gene, CDR1 is MNHEY and CDR2 is SMNVEV (reference sequence). CDR3 protein: CASSHRDSPYQETQYF. Written as DNA, the CDR3 is TGTGCCAGCAGTCACCGGGACTCCCCGTACCAAGAGACCCAGTACTTC.

The gene calls are TRBV28 and TRBJ1-5; D unresolved. Germline V CDR1 and CDR2: MDHEN, SYDVKM. This CDR3 region has 14 residues. Trimming took 2 bases from V and 0 from J, leaving 5 bases between them. CDR3 coding DNA: TGTGCCAGCAGTTTAACTTCTAGCAATCAGCCCCAGCATTTT. Its protein product is CASSLTSSNQPQHF.

The rearrangement joins TRBV18 to TRBJ1-2; weak D call: TRBD1 (6 bases). Trimming cost V 4 bases and J 1 base, with 19 bases left between them. The CDR3 runs to 17 residues. Germline assignment: CDR1 KGHSH and CDR2 LQKENI. Written as DNA, the CDR3 is TGTGCCAGCTCACGAGGGACAAGAGAGACTCTTAACTATGGCTACACCTTC. Residues: CASSRGTRETLNYGYTF.

The chain has TRBV6-6 and TRBJ2-3; 14 positions agree with TRBD2. The CDR3 runs 15 residues. Unmatched junction bases numbered 4, after V lost 10 bases and J lost 1 base. CDR1 MNHNY and CDR2 SVGAGI come from the germline V gene (reference sequence). The CDR3 DNA follows: TGTGCCATCGCGGGACTAGCGGGGGGCACAGATACGCAGTATTTT. It yields the protein CAIAGLAGGTDTQYF.

This clone was counted a single time. CDR3 sequence reads: CASSPHWAKSSGNTIYF. CDR3 nucleotide sequence: TGCGCCAGCAGCCCCCATTGGGCCAAGAGCTCTGGAAACACCATATATTTT. The V and J genes are TRBV4-1 and TRBJ1-3; D gene uncertain. V lost 4 bases, J lost 0 bases, and 16 bases lay in between. The CDR3 loop spans 17 amino acids. Per germline, CDR1 MGHRA and CDR2 YSYEKL.

The chain combines TRBV6-1 with TRBJ2-7; 9 bases fit TRBD1. Germline V lookup: CDR1 MNHNS, CDR2 SASEGT. The CDR3 spans 16 residues. The trim removed 3 bases at V and 0 bases at J, leaving 6 bases unmatched. CDR3: CASSEAWTGVSYEQYF. CDR3 bases: TGTGCCAGCAGTGAGGCTTGGACAGGGGTCTCCTACGAGCAGTACTTC.

This clone was counted a few times. The chain's CDR3 is CASSPPRTSGARAREQFF. In DNA, the CDR3 is TGTGCCAGTAGCCCTCCCAGGACTAGCGGGGCAAGGGCTCGTGAGCAGTTCTTC. V gene TRBV19 combines with J gene TRBJ2-1; 12 positions agree with TRBD2. This CDR3 has 18 residues. V shed 6 bases and J 9 bases; nucleotides not matched to a gene: 18. Germline V gene sequence: CDR1 LNHDA, CDR2 SQIVND (reference sequence).

The J gene is TRBJ2-4, the V gene TRBV2, with D possibly matching TRBD1 (6 bases). V lost 3 bases, J lost 1 base, and 13 bases lay in between. Germline V gene lookup returns CDR1 SNHLY and CDR2 FYNNEI. This CDR3 is 16 amino acids long. CDR3 amino acids: CASSEVYREAKNIQYF. The CDR3 DNA reads as TGTGCCAGCAGTGAGGTGTACAGGGAGGCCAAAAACATTCAGTACTTC.